This entry is about one T cell receptor (beta chain). This study enrolled people aged roughly 18 to 90 from 24 US geographic areas. Participants had their cohort set by participant-reported clinical history. Profiling relied on immunoSEQ multiplex PCR, and the TCRdb table lists in-frame clones only, not all of them. The table lists roughly 340,000 clones, 80% to 90% of them singletons. These data come from a study of blood T cell repertoires in COVID-19. Study as a whole: The samples span acute and convalescent COVID-19 from the United States, Italy and Spain. PBMCs, B-cell-depleted T cells, or T cells were the source of the cDNA or gDNA that made up the material.

Germline values: CDR1 LNHDA, CDR2 SQIVND (reference sequence). The V end was cut by 5 bases, the J end by 3 bases, with 17 bases between. The length of the CDR3 is 15 residues. The TCR originated in a young man who had recovered from COVID-19. The chain is built from TRBV19 and TRBJ2-7; maybe TRBD1 (6 bases). The sequencing input was PBMCs or T cells enriched from blood (not recorded which). This CDR3 reads CASSPSEGQYYEQYF. CDR3 DNA: TGTGCCAGTAGTCCCTCGGAAGGACAGTACTACGAGCAGTACTTC.